The source of this TCR beta chain is a study of control samples from healthy donors and cancer patients (dated by TCRdb to about 2020). The library was prepared using the immunoSEQ multiplex PCR assay. Not all clones reach the TCRdb copy of this immuneACCESS table, which keeps in-frame sequences only. Checked studies attribute under half of the gap to unresolved V genes and leave the rest unexplained. The sample table gives fewer than 250,000 clones. Jointly, the top ten make up approximately 2.2% of the sample. With respect to this clone: The antigen it recognizes is unknown.

Looking up the germline V gene yields CDR1 LGHNA and CDR2 YNFKEQ. The CDR3 has 16 amino acids, counting the end cysteine and phenylalanine. The retained sequence is limited to the CDR3, 48 bases, with the frame set at the first base. V loses 1 base at its end and J loses 6 bases; junction bases beyond the gene matches: 5. What was sequenced was blood. This receptor was obtained from a woman aged 25 to 39 in good health. Here the chain combines TRBV4-2 and TRBJ2-7; 14 middle bases align to TRBD2. The nucleotide sequence is given as TGTGCCAGCAGCCAAGTGACTAGCGGGGGGGCCACCGAGCAGTACTTC. Its product reads: CASSQVTSGGATEQYF.